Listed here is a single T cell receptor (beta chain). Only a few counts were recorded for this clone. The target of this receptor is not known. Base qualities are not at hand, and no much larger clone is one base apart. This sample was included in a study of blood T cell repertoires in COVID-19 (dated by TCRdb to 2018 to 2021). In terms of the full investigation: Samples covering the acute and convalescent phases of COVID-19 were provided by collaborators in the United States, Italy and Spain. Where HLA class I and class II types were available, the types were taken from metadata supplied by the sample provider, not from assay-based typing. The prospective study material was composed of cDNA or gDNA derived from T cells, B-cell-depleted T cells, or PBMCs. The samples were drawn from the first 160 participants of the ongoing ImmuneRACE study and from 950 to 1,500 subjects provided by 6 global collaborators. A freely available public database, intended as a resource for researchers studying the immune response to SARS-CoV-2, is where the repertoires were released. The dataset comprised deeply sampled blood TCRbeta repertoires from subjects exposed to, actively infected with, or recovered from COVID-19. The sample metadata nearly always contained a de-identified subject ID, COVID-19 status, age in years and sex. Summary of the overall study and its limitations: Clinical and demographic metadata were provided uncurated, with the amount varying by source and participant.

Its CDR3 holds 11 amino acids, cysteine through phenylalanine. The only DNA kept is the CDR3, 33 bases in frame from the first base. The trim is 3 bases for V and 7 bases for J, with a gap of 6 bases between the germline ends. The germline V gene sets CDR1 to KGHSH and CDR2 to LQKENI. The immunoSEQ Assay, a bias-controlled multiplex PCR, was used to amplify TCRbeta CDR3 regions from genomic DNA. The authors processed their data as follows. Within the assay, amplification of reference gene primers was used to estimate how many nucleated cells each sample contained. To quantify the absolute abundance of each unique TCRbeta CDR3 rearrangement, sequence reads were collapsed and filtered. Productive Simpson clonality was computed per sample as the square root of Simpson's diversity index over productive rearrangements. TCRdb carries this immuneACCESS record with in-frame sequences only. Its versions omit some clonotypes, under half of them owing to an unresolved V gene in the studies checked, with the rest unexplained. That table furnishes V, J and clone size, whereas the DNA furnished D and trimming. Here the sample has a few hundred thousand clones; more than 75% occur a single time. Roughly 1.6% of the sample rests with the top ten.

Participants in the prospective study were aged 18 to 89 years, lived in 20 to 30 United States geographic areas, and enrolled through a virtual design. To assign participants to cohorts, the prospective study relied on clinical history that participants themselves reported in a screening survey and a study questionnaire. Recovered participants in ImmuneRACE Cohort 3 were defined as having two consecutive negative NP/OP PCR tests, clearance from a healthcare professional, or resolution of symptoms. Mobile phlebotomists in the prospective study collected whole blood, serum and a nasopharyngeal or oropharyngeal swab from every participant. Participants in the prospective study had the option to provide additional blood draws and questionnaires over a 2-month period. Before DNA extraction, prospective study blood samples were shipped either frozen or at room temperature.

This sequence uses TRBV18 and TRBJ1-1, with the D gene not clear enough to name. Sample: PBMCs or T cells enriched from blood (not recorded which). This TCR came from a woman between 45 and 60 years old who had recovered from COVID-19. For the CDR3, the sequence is CASSPGGEAFF. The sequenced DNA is TGTGCCAGCTCACCCGGTGGTGAAGCTTTCTTT.